One and the same sample provided the 30 T cell receptor beta chains below, sequenced in a study of Ad26.COV2.S vaccination and SARS-CoV-2 variants. Some clones are missing from TCRdb's copy, which holds only in-frame ones; the method was immunoSEQ multiplex PCR. Of roughly 510,000 clones in the sample, roughly 85% are singletons; the top ten hold roughly 13%. Treatment in this sample: roughly 20 received Ad26.COV2.S at low or high dose, single or two shots; five or six received placebo; per-sample allocation not given. Material that was analyzed had been drawn on day 63 after the first vaccine or placebo injection. The sample was peripheral blood, taken in a trial of Ad26.COV2.S vaccine versus placebo. The receptors originated from a person between 18 and 65 years old who received the Ad26.COV2.S COVID-19 vaccine or a placebo.

This chain joins TRBV4-3 and TRBJ1-2; D call uncertain. From germline, CDR1 is LGHNA and CDR2 YSLEER. The CDR3 is 15 amino acids. V was pared by 1 base and J by 4 bases, with 13 bases between. The CDR3 DNA follows: TGCGCCAGCAGCCAAGTGGTTGGGCCCGCCTATGGCTACACCTTC. Amino acids: CASSQVVGPAYGYTF.

The gene calls are TRBV10-3 and TRBJ2-1; the match to TRBD2 covers 9 bases. CDR1 and CDR2 (germline): ENHRY, SYGVKD. V dropped 3 bases and J dropped 5; count of bases not matched to a gene: 8. This CDR3 region has 16 residues. CDR3 DNA: TGTGCCATCAGTGATGTTATGACTAGCGGAGACAATGAGCAGTTCTTC. The encoded protein is CAISDVMTSGDNEQFF.

V and J are TRBV7-2 and TRBJ2-5; 10 positions match TRBD1. This CDR3 is built from 15 residues. V gave up 5 bases and J gave up 4 bases; unmatched junction bases: 7. Germline V gives CDR1 SGHTA, CDR2 FQGNSA. CDR3 sequence reads: CASSPTGGQGETQYF. The CDR3 DNA follows: TGTGCCAGCAGCCCGACAGGGGGCCAGGGAGAGACCCAGTACTTC.

The chain joins TRBV6-5 to TRBJ1-5; D may be TRBD1 (5 bases). The CDR3 loop spans 12 amino acids. V was trimmed by 2 bases and J by 8 bases, leaving 7 bases between them. Germline-derived CDR1 and CDR2 are MNHEY and SVGAGI. The CDR3 sequence: CASSYPREPQHF. The CDR3 nucleotides read TGTGCCAGCAGTTACCCCAGGGAGCCCCAGCATTTT.

V is TRBV28 and J is TRBJ2-3; TRBD2 agrees at 8 bases. After removal of 8 bases from V and 3 bases from J, the junction contained 10 bases not matched to a gene. Germline V gene data show CDR1 as MDHEN and CDR2 as SYDVKM. This CDR3 region has 15 residues. The CDR3 DNA follows: TGTGCCAGCCGGGGGGGGGCACTAGGGACAGATACGCAGTATTTT. Its protein product is CASRGGALGTDTQYF.

The V and J genes are TRBV28 and TRBJ2-7, with 8 bases that match TRBD2. Trimming at V came to 6 bases and at J to 4 bases, leaving 14 bases not matched to a gene. Germline CDR1 and CDR2: MDHEN and SYDVKM. The CDR3 is made up of 16 amino acids. This CDR3 reads CASRTGGVAGYYEQYF. The CDR3 coding sequence is TGTGCCAGCAGAACGGGCGGGGTAGCGGGATATTACGAGCAGTACTTC.

The chain combines TRBV2 with TRBJ1-5, with a weak D call TRBD1 (6 bases). Looked up from germline, CDR1 is SNHLY and CDR2 is FYNNEI. The ends were cut back, 5 bases at V and 2 bases at J, with 13 bases in the middle. There are 15 residues in the CDR3. CDR3 region: CASSQDSLGNQPQHF. The CDR3 nucleotides read TGTGCCAGCAGTCAGGACAGTTTAGGCAATCAGCCCCAGCATTTT.

The chain couples TRBV5-6 to TRBJ2-1; D is ambiguous. Looked up from germline, CDR1 is SGHDT and CDR2 is YYEEEE. This CDR3 is 17 amino acids long. The V gene lost 0 bases and the J gene lost 7 bases, with 20 bases spanning the gap. The DNA for the CDR3 is TGTGCCAGCAGCTTGGGTCTTTTGGCGATCTCCCCAAATGAGCAGTTCTTC. It codes for CASSLGLLAISPNEQFF.

J is TRBJ2-2 and V is TRBV7-8; 7 positions agree with TRBD2. The germline CDR1 and CDR2 sequences are SGHVS and FQNEAQ. The CDR3 runs to 15 residues. V lost 10 bases and J lost 4; bases outside the gene matches: 12. Here the CDR3 reads CAIDGAGVGTGELFF. The CDR3 DNA reads as TGTGCCATTGACGGGGCGGGAGTAGGCACCGGGGAGCTGTTTTTT.

The chain recombines TRBV9 with TRBJ2-2, with 8 bases identical to TRBD1. Germline-derived CDR1 and CDR2 are SGDLS and YYNGEE. The CDR3 consists of 15 residues. J gave up 6 bases and V 0 bases, and 4 bases lay outside the gene matches. CDR3 sequence reads: CASSVDWTGPGELFF. The CDR3 coding sequence is TGTGCCAGCAGCGTAGATTGGACAGGGCCCGGGGAGCTGTTTTTT.

The chain links TRBV11-3 to TRBJ2-1; no reliable D call. This CDR3 spans 12 amino acids. V was clipped by 5 bases and J by 6 bases, with 8 bases between them. In germline, CDR1 is SGHNT, CDR2 YENEEA. The CDR3 here is CASSRQGNEQFF. CDR3 nucleotide sequence: TGTGCCAGCAGCCGACAAGGCAATGAGCAGTTCTTC.

The chain recombines TRBV20-1 with TRBJ2-5, with 11 bases lining up with TRBD2. CDR1 and CDR2 (germline): DFQATT, SNEGSKA (reference sequence). This CDR3 comprises 14 residues. Trimming at V came to 3 bases and at J to 7 bases, leaving 7 bases not matched to a gene. The CDR3 DNA follows: TGCAGTGCTAGTTTTCTAGCGGGAGGTGGGACCCAGTACTTC. Translated, it gives CSASFLAGGGTQYF.

Comments on this clone: Additional DNA sequences in this sample encode the identical CDR3. This chain links TRBV12-3 or TRBV12-4 with TRBJ1-2, with D maybe TRBD1 (5 bases). The CDR3 consists of 13 residues. V lost 3 bases to trimming and J lost 4 bases, with 9 bases between them. In DNA, the CDR3 is TGTGCCAGCAGTTTTCGGGGCCCCTATGGCTACACCTTC. Translation: CASSFRGPYGYTF.

This chain uses TRBV5-4 with TRBJ2-7, with 7 bases matching TRBD2. The CDR3 runs 14 residues. V shed 0 bases and J 3 bases; nucleotides not matched to a gene: 3. Germline CDR1 SGHNT, CDR2 YYREEE (reference sequence). The CDR3 DNA follows: TGTGCCAGCAGCTTGGGGGGGGGAAACTACGAGCAGTACTTC. This gives the protein CASSLGGGNYEQYF. Full variable domain (missing parts from reference TRBV5-4 and TRBJ2-7): ETGVTQSPTHLIKTRGQQVTLRCSSQSGHNTVSWYQQALGQGPQFIFQYYREEENGRGNFPPRFSGLQFPNYSSELNVNALELDDSALYLCASSLGGGNYEQYFGPGTRLTVT.

The V call is TRBV28, the J call TRBJ1-4; D possibly corresponds to TRBD1 (6 bases). The V and J ends lost 7 bases and 4 bases respectively, with 25 bases between them. The CDR3 has 18 amino acids. Germline V lookup: CDR1 MDHEN, CDR2 SYDVKM. Written as DNA, the CDR3 is TGTGCCAGCATCCCCCTGGGGGGGGGCGGGTTAGGTAATGAAAAACTGTTTTTT. Its protein product is CASIPLGGGGLGNEKLFF.

This chain connects TRBV29-1 to TRBJ2-7; 9 bases align to TRBD2. The CDR3 loop spans 12 amino acids. Per germline, CDR1 SQVTM and CDR2 ANQGSEA. J lost 5 bases, V lost 6 bases, and 5 bases had no gene match. CDR3 in DNA: TGCAGCGTCATGACTAGCGGAGACGAGCAGTACTTC. This gives the protein CSVMTSGDEQYF.

The chain uses TRBV29-1 and TRBJ2-6; perhaps D is TRBD1 or TRBD2 (6 bases each). This CDR3 contains 18 residues. Germline loops: CDR1 SQVTM, CDR2 ANQGSEA. Trimming took off 6 bases at V and 2 bases at J, with 23 bases between the two ends. For the CDR3, the DNA is TGCAGCGTCGCCGGAGGGGCCAGGGGCGGAGCTGGGGCCAACGTCCTGACTTTC. Protein: CSVAGGARGGAGANVLTF. The whole variable domain, filled in from reference TRBV29-1 and TRBJ2-6, reads SAVISQKPSRDICQRGTSLTIQCQVDSQVTMMFWYRQQPGQSLTLIATANQGSEATYESGFVIDKFPISRPNLTFSTLTVSNMSPEDSSIYLCSVAGGARGGAGANVLTFGAGSRLTVL.

The chain uses TRBV27 and TRBJ2-2; D is unclear. The CDR3 totals 13 residues. Trimming shortened V by 6 bases and J by 8 bases, and 13 bases separated the two germline ends. Germline assignment: CDR1 MNHEY and CDR2 SMNVEV (reference sequence). CDR3 coding DNA: TGTGCCAGCAGGTTTATGGGGTCTGGGGAGCTGTTTTTT. This sequence encodes CASRFMGSGELFF.

V is TRBV14 and J is TRBJ2-5; D call uncertain. This CDR3 contains 15 residues. Between the trimmed V and J ends, which lost 2 bases and 4 bases, there was a span of 14 bases. CDR1 SGHDN and CDR2 FVKESK come from the germline V gene. CDR3 loop: CASSQLRKIGETQYF. The CDR3 DNA is TGTGCCAGCAGCCAACTACGGAAGATCGGAGAGACCCAGTACTTC.

V and J are TRBV7-2 and TRBJ2-5; 7 bases align to TRBD2. From germline, CDR1 is SGHTA and CDR2 FQGNSA. The CDR3 is 15 amino acids. V dropped 0 bases and J dropped 5; count of bases not matched to a gene: 6. The CDR3 region has the DNA TGTGCCAGCAGCTTAGCGGGAGGGCCCCTTGAGACCCAGTACTTC. Protein product: CASSLAGGPLETQYF.

This sequence joins TRBV4-1 and TRBJ2-7; 10 bases line up with TRBD2. V dropped 6 bases and J dropped 4; count of bases not matched to a gene: 9. This CDR3 is 15 amino acids long. The germline gives CDR1 MGHRA, CDR2 YSYEKL. The CDR3 sequence: CASSLKASGRYEQYF. CDR3 nucleotides: TGCGCCAGCAGTCTGAAGGCTAGCGGGAGATACGAGCAGTACTTC.

There are many counts of this clone. The genes are TRBV6-5 and TRBJ1-2, with 8 bases that match TRBD1. This CDR3 is built from 14 residues. Losses at the gene ends were 6 bases for V and 7 bases for J; bases not matched to a gene: 10. In germline, CDR1 is MNHEY, CDR2 SVGAGI. CDR3 in amino acids: CASRRRSTGGGYTF. CDR3 nucleotides: TGTGCCAGCAGGCGCCGAAGTACAGGGGGTGGCTACACCTTC.

The V and J genes are TRBV7-2 and TRBJ2-7; 13 positions match TRBD2. The CDR3 is 16 amino acids. Trimming at V came to 5 bases and at J to 6 bases, leaving 10 bases not matched to a gene. Germline values: CDR1 SGHTA, CDR2 FQGNSA. DNA for the CDR3: TGTGCCAGCAGCGACAGGACTAGCGGGAGCGGGGCCGAGCAGTACTTC. Translating gives CASSDRTSGSGAEQYF.

The chain is built from TRBV7-2 and TRBJ1-4, with a possible D match to TRBD1 (5 bases). Germline loops: CDR1 SGHTA, CDR2 FQGNSA. The CDR3 is made up of 14 amino acids. Trimming cost V 5 bases and J 5 bases, with 12 bases left between them. The CDR3: CASSLRQNNEKLFF. CDR3 nucleotide sequence: TGTGCCAGCAGCCTAAGACAGAACAATGAAAAACTGTTTTTT.

CDR3 protein: CASSPGQITGEQYF. For the CDR3, the DNA is TGTGCCAGCAGCCCGGGACAAATAACGGGCGAGCAGTACTTC. The rearrangement uses TRBV7-9 and TRBJ2-7, with D perhaps TRBD1 (6 bases). The germline V and J ends were trimmed by 5 bases and 6 bases, with 17 bases remaining between them. CDR3 length: 14 residues. Looked up from germline, CDR1 is SEHNR and CDR2 is FQNEAQ (reference sequence).

The gene calls are TRBV6-5 and TRBJ1-2; 8 bases line up with TRBD1. Germline V gene sequence: CDR1 MNHEY, CDR2 SVGAGI. This CDR3 has 15 amino acids. J gave up 2 bases and V 5 bases, and 7 bases lay outside the gene matches. In DNA, the CDR3 is TGTGCCAGCAGTACCGGACAGGGAGCAAACTATGGCTACACCTTC. Translating it yields CASSTGQGANYGYTF.

The chain employs TRBV5-4 and TRBJ2-3; 9 bases match TRBD2. V lost 5 bases and J lost 8; bases outside the gene matches: 9. Germline V gives CDR1 SGHNT, CDR2 YYREEE (reference sequence). The length of the CDR3 is 14 residues. CDR3 nucleotide sequence: TGTGCCAGCAGTTCTGCGGGAGCGGGGGGTACGCAGTATTTT. It encodes CASSSAGAGGTQYF.

The chain joins TRBV6-5 to TRBJ2-1; 10 bases are shared with TRBD1. The ends lost 5 bases at V and 8 bases at J; junction bases unmatched: 9. This CDR3 comprises 15 residues. Germline V lookup: CDR1 MNHEY, CDR2 SVGAGI. DNA of the CDR3: TGTGCCAGCAGTACCCCCCGGGACAGGGGCCATGAGCAGTTCTTC. As protein: CASSTPRDRGHEQFF.

This clone has just a few counts. This chain links TRBV9 with TRBJ2-3; a possible D gene is TRBD1 (5 bases). CDR3 length equals 13 residues. Germline lookup yields CDR1 SGDLS and CDR2 YYNGEE. V was pared by 0 bases and J by 8 bases, with 10 bases between. Here the CDR3 reads CASSVEDSFTQYF. CDR3 coding DNA: TGTGCCAGCAGCGTAGAAGACAGTTTTACGCAGTATTTT.

This clone was counted only a few times. The chain employs TRBV6-2 or TRBV6-3 and TRBJ2-3; no definite D call. This CDR3 is 13 amino acids long. The V gene lost 2 bases and the J gene lost 2 bases, with 5 bases spanning the gap. CDR1 is MNHEY, CDR2 SVGEGT, per germline. Here the CDR3 DNA reads TGTGCCAGCAGTTACCAGAACACAGATACGCAGTATTTT. It translates to CASSYQNTDTQYF.